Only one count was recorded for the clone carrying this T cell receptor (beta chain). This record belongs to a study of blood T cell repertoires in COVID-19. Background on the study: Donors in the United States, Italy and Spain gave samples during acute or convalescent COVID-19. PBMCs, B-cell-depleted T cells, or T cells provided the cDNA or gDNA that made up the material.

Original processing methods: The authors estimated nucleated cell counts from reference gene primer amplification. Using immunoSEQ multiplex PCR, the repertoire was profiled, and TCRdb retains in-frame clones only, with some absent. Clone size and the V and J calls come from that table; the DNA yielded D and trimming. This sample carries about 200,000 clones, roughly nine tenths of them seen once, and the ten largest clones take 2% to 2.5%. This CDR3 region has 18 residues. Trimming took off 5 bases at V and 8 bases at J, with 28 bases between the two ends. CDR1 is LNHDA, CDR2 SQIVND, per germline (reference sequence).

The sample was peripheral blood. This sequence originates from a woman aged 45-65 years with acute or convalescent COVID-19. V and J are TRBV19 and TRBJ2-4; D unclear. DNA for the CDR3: TGTGCCAGTAGTCCCTCTCGAGGTAGTCATCGGCCCTCAGACATTCAGTACTTC. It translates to CASSPSRGSHRPSDIQYF. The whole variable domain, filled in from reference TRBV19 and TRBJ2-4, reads DGGITQSPKYLFRKEGQNVTLSCEQNLNHDAMYWYRQDPGQGLRLIYYSQIVNDFQKGDIAEGYSVSREKKESFPLTVTSAQKNPTAFYLCASSPSRGSHRPSDIQYFGAGTRLSVL.